A selection of T cell receptor beta chains follows, all from one sample in a study of T cell changes during pregnancy in multiple sclerosis. The table came from immunoSEQ multiplex PCR; TCRdb's copy has only in-frame clones and leaves some out. The sample yields 80,000 to 100,000 clones, roughly 91% seen once. Sequencing used peripheral blood, obtained after pregnancy. The receptors were gathered from a female donor in good health, enrolled as a control in a pregnancy study. Both conserved end residues are part of each CDR3. The D gene is left open where the match is weak. Clone size is given for some rows only: seen once, a few or many times, or a class if the clone is expanded.

j_call d_call v_call clone_size cdr3_nt cdr3_aa
TRBJ1-2 TRBD1 TRBV30 - TGTGCCTGGAGTACAGGGGCCTATGGCTACACCTTC CAWSTGAYGYTF
TRBJ1-6 TRBD1 TRBV6-5 - TGTGCCAGCAGTTACAACCGGGACAGATATTCACCCCTCCACTTT CASSYNRDRYSPLHF
TRBJ1-1 TRBD1 TRBV19 - TGTGCCAGTAGTACACAGACAGGGGATGACACTGAAGCTTTCTTT CASSTQTGDDTEAFF
TRBJ1-1 - TRBV19 - TGTGCCAGTAGTATAGCTCTTCGGTTCCTTGGGCAGAACACTGAAGCTTTCTTT CASSIALRFLGQNTEAFF
TRBJ2-5 - TRBV19 - TGTGCCAGTAGTATGGAGGGAAGAGAGACCCAGTACTTC CASSMEGRETQYF
TRBJ1-1 - TRBV5-4 - TGTGCCTTCCTGGGCAGGGCTTCCCCCATGAACACTGAAGCTTTCTTT CAFLGRASPMNTEAFF
TRBJ1-6 - TRBV4-3 - TGCGCCAGCAGCCAAGACAGGGATTCACCCCTCCACTTT CASSQDRDSPLHF
TRBJ2-5 TRBD2 TRBV11-1 - TGTGCCAGCAGCTTAGGGGTGACTAGCGGAGTCCAAGAGACCCAGTACTTC CASSLGVTSGVQETQYF
TRBJ2-7 TRBD2 TRBV18 - TGTGCCAGCTCACCAGTGCTAGCGGGGAGTAACGAGCAGTACTTC CASSPVLAGSNEQYF
TRBJ1-2 - TRBV30 - TGTGCCTGGAGTGTGAAGGAGGGGACCTATGGCTACACCTTC CAWSVKEGTYGYTF
TRBJ1-1 - TRBV4-2 few TGTGCCAGCAGCCAAGGGGGGGAGAACACTGAAGCTTTCTTT CASSQGGENTEAFF
TRBJ2-2 TRBD1 TRBV28 - TGTGCCAGCAGTTTTTGGGACAGGGAAAACACCGGGGAGCTGTTTTTT CASSFWDRENTGELFF
TRBJ2-1 TRBD2 TRBV2 - TGTGCAGATAAGGGGGGACTAGCGGGGGCCCCGTTCTTC CADKGGLAGAPFF
TRBJ1-2 - TRBV5-1 - TGCGCCAGCAGCTTGGCTAGTGCCGATCATTTTTATGGCTACACCTTC CASSLASADHFYGYTF
TRBJ2-1 - TRBV4-3 - TGCGCCAGCAGCCAAGAAGGACTAGGGGGGACTGTCAGTCCAGAGCAGTTCTTC CASSQEGLGGTVSPEQFF
TRBJ2-7 TRBD2 TRBV28 - TGTGCCAGCAGCCACGCCACGGGGGGGGGACGCGGGCAGTACTTC CASSHATGGGRGQYF
TRBJ2-3 - TRBV10-3 once TGTGCCATCAGCTACGACTGGGTGCCCACAGATACGCAGTATTTT CAISYDWVPTDTQYF
TRBJ2-7 TRBD2 TRBV11-2 - TGTGCCAGCAGCCCTGAGGGAGCGGGACCCTCCTACGAGCAGTACTTC CASSPEGAGPSYEQYF
TRBJ1-3 - TRBV4-3 - TGCGCCAGCAGCCAAGATCGGGAGGGAGGAAACACCATATATTTT CASSQDREGGNTIYF
TRBJ1-2 - TRBV4-2 - TGTGCCAGCAGCATACAAGGGGGAGGCTACACCTTC CASSIQGGGYTF
TRBJ1-5 - TRBV9 once TGTGCCAGCAGCGGAGCCGGGGGAGGGCCCCAGCATTTT CASSGAGGGPQHF
TRBJ1-4 - TRBV11-3 - TGTGCCAGCAGCTTAGATCCAACTGCAACTAATGAAAAACTGTTTTTT CASSLDPTATNEKLFF
TRBJ2-2 - TRBV11-3 - TGTGCCAGCAGCTTAGCCAGGGCCTCGAACACCGGGGAGCTGTTTTTT CASSLARASNTGELFF
TRBJ1-5 TRBD1 TRBV7-2 - TGTGCCAGCAGCTTGGGAGACAGGGGGCGTTTGCCCCAGCATTTT CASSLGDRGRLPQHF
TRBJ1-4 - TRBV6-1 - TGTGCCAGCAGTGACCGGTTTTGGGAAAAACTGTTTTTT CASSDRFWEKLFF
TRBJ2-7 - TRBV30 - TGTGCCTGGAGTGTAGACGGCGGGTCCTACGAGCAGTACTTC CAWSVDGGSYEQYF
TRBJ2-1 TRBD2 TRBV7-9 - TGTGCCAGCAGCTCCCTAGCGGGGGGCCCACGCTCCTACAATGAGCAGTTCTTC CASSSLAGGPRSYNEQFF
TRBJ2-7 TRBD1 TRBV5-1 - TGCGCCAGCAGCTTGGGTGGGACAGGGATTCGCGAGCAGTACTTC CASSLGGTGIREQYF
TRBJ2-5 TRBD1 TRBV5-1 - TGCGCCAGCAGCTTGACAGGGGGAGAGACCCAGTACTTC CASSLTGGETQYF
TRBJ1-5 - TRBV6-4 - TGTGCCAGCAGCCCCGCGTCGGAGCCGCTACGGAATCAGCCCCAGCATTTT CASSPASEPLRNQPQHF
TRBJ2-7 TRBD2 TRBV5-1 once TGCGCCAGCGGACTAGCGGGGGGCGACTACGAGCAGTACTTC CASGLAGGDYEQYF
TRBJ2-1 TRBD1 TRBV4-1 - TGCGCCAGCAGCAGCCGGGACAGAGGCAATGAGCAGTTCTTC CASSSRDRGNEQFF
TRBJ1-4 TRBD1 TRBV7-9 - TGTGCCAGCAGGCTGAAGGGGGCGGAAAAACTGTTTTTT CASRLKGAEKLFF
TRBJ2-7 - TRBV4-1 - TGCGCCAGCAGCCAAGATAGGTTGAGGGACTACGAGCAGTACTTC CASSQDRLRDYEQYF
TRBJ2-7 - TRBV28 - TGTGCCAGCAGTTTCCTGGGACTTCTCTACGAGCAGTACTTC CASSFLGLLYEQYF
TRBJ1-4 TRBD1 TRBV7-2 - TGTGCCAGCAGCTTAATGGGACAGGGCGTCCTTCATGAAAAACTGTTTTTT CASSLMGQGVLHEKLFF
TRBJ2-2 - TRBV19 - TGTGCCAGTAGTATAGATCGGAACAGCTACACCGGGGAGCTGTTTTTT CASSIDRNSYTGELFF
TRBJ2-7 TRBD2 TRBV19 - TGTGCCAGTCATCGGGGGGGGACCAACGAGCAGTACTTC CASHRGGTNEQYF
TRBJ1-6 - TRBV13 - TGTGCCAGCAGCTTAAGGCGCCCCCCCGGGGACTATAATTCACCCCTCCACTTT CASSLRRPPGDYNSPLHF
TRBJ1-3 TRBD1 TRBV6-6 - TGTGCCAGCGGAAGGGACAGTGGAAACACCATATATTTT CASGRDSGNTIYF
TRBJ1-2 TRBD1 TRBV30 - TGTGCCTGGATCTCAGGGGGGAGAGGCTACACCTTC CAWISGGRGYTF
TRBJ2-2 - TRBV28 - TGTGCCAGCAGTTTAGAGAGCGGGTATCTGGGCGGGGAGCTGTTTTTT CASSLESGYLGGELFF
TRBJ2-7 TRBD2 TRBV5-6 - TGTGCCAGCAGCTTGCCCGGGACTATTTACTACGAGCAGTACTTC CASSLPGTIYYEQYF
TRBJ1-6 - TRBV5-8 - TGTGCCAGCAGCCAAGAACCACAGGGATCACCCCTCCACTTT CASSQEPQGSPLHF
TRBJ1-2 TRBD1 TRBV6-5 - TGTGCCAGCAGTCCGGTGACAGGGGGTAACTATGGCTACACCTTC CASSPVTGGNYGYTF
TRBJ2-5 - TRBV11-2 - TGTGCCAGCAGCCCAGCTGGACAGCAAGAGACCCAGTACTTC CASSPAGQQETQYF